This T cell receptor beta chain emerged from a study of cytomegalovirus exposure and HLA in healthy donors. Turning to the study itself: Earlier findings included about 120 million unique TCR beta sequences obtained from 150 million to 200 million T cells.

This CDR3 spans 15 amino acids. CDR1 is ENHRY and CDR2 is SYGVKD in the germline V gene. The V segment lost 5 bases and the J segment 1 base; nucleotides outside the gene matches: 5. PCR was performed using 60 Vbeta and 13 Jbeta primers. This table comes from immunoSEQ multiplex PCR, and its TCRdb copy is limited to in-frame clones, with some not included. Here the sample spans some 160,000 clones, about three quarters being singletons. Comment on this clone: The antigen is undetermined.

The study's findings and limits: About 87% or about 30% of the time was how often most TCR beta V segments were productive, according to an earlier analysis. The authors later found HLA-associated TCR beta chains more clonally expanded than equally common others. TCR beta sequences reportedly predicted most subjects' HLA-A and HLA-B alleles accurately.

V gene TRBV10-3 combines with J gene TRBJ2-7; 10 bases map to TRBD2. This sequence was found in a man in his forties or fifties in good health and CMV-seronegative. Material for sequencing was PBMCs. The CDR3 loop reads CAISTLAGVSYEQYF. The CDR3 coding sequence is TGTGCCATCAGTACCCTAGCGGGGGTGTCCTACGAGCAGTACTTC.